The clone carrying this T cell receptor beta chain appeared many times. Its target is not known. These data are taken from a study of Graves' ophthalmopathy and Graves' hyperthyroidism. Notes on the study in general: The model predicted progression of ophthalmopathy with a sensitivity of about 70%, and its specificity was 72.22%. Appearing in blood as well were most expanded thyroid clonotypes above 0.001 frequency.

CDR3 regions of TCR beta were amplified from RNA transcripts. Second-round multiplex PCR followed a first-round RT-PCR using HTBI primers. TCRdb called the multiplex PCR reads again in MiXCR, with one record for every CDR3 protein. Of hundreds of thousands of distinct CDR3 sequences in the sample, 22% were seen once. Stable hyperthyroidism meant no ophthalmopathy within 18 months of follow-up. Clinical symptoms, serum thyroxine, TRAb, thyroid ultrasound and orbital computed tomography were relied on for diagnosis. Germline loops: CDR1 MNHEY, CDR2 SMNVEV (reference sequence). V was cut by 3 bases and J by 0 bases, with 15 bases left in between. The CDR3 loop spans 16 amino acids.

The sequenced sample consisted of peripheral blood. This TCR derives from a woman aged 18-29 years with stable Graves' hyperthyroidism. Some clones in this sample may be carry-over from other donors' samples. The V call is TRBV27, the J call TRBJ2-7; no clear D gene. The CDR3 here is CASSFLGARSSYEQYF. In DNA, the CDR3 is TGTGCCAGCAGTTTCCTTGGCGCACGCAGCTCCTACGAGCAGTACTTC.